This T cell receptor (beta chain) was recovered during a study of T cell therapy after organ transplantation. About the research overall: Therapy products were autologous CMV-specific T cells, peptide-expanded for roughly two weeks. About 75% of the ten patients were clinical responders. Short-term post-therapy blood was drawn 4 to 8 weeks after therapy ended.

As for time point: 4-8 weeks after completion of therapy. As regards this clone: The antigen is undetermined.

Sequencing was performed with immunoSEQ multiplex PCR; in TCRdb, only in-frame clones are kept and a portion is missing. This table holds about 19,000 clones, approximately 85% found once. This CDR3 comprises 19 residues. V lost 1 base and J lost 5; bases outside the gene matches: 16. Germline V gene data show CDR1 as SGHVS and CDR2 as FNYEAQ. The chain employs TRBV7-6 and TRBJ2-2, with TRBD2 matching over 7 bases. The sequence came from a human patient who had received a solid organ transplant and had CMV disease. Some of the T cells might come from the graft donor. Sequenced material: CD8+ T cells from blood, taken after autologous CMV-specific T cell therapy. Here the CDR3 DNA reads TGTGCCAGCAGCTTAGGGTCGCTGCTGGAGCGGGATATTACCGGGGAGCTGTTTTTT. It is translated as CASSLGSLLERDITGELFF.